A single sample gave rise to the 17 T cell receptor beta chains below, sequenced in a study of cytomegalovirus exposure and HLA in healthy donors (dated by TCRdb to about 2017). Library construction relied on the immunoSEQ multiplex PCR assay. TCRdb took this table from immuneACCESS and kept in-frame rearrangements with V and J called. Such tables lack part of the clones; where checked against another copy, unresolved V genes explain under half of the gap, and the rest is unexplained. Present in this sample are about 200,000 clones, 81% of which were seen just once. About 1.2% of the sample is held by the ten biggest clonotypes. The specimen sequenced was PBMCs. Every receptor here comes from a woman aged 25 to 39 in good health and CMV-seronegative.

CDR3 DNA: TGCGCCAGCAGCCAATTTTACGGTACAGATACGCAGTATTTT. Amino acids: CASSQFYGTDTQYF. V is TRBV4-1 and J is TRBJ2-3; D remains ambiguous. The CDR3 extends over 14 amino acids. Germline V gives CDR1 MGHRA, CDR2 YSYEKL. With 2 bases removed from V and 3 bases from J, the gap between germline ends came to 9 bases.

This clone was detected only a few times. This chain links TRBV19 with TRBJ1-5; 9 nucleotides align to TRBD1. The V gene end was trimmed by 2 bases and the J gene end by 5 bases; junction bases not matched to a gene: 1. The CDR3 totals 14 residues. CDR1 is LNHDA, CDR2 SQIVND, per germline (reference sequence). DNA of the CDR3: TGTGCCAGTAGTATAACAGGGGGCGATCAGCCCCAGCATTTT. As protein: CASSITGGDQPQHF.

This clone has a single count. The CDR3 DNA is TGTGCCAGCAGCCACCTACAGGTTAACTATGGCTACACCTTC. Protein sequence: CASSHLQVNYGYTF. The chain combines TRBV7-9 with TRBJ1-2; TRBD1 might be the D (5 bases). V lost 5 bases and J 1 base, leaving 11 bases between the germline ends. CDR3 length: 14 residues. Germline CDR1 reads SEHNR; CDR2 reads FQNEAQ (reference sequence).

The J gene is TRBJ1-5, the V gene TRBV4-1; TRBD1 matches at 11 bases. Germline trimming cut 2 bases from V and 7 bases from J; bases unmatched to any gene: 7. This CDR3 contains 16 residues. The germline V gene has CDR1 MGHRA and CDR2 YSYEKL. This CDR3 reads CASSQYNRDRGQPQHF. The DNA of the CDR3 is TGCGCCAGCAGCCAATACAACCGGGACAGGGGGCAGCCCCAGCATTTT.

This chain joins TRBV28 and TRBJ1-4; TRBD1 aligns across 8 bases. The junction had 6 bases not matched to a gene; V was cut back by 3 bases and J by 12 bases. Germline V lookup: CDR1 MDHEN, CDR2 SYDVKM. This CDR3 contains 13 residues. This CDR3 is CASSFGQQGELFF. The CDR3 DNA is TGTGCCAGCAGTTTTGGTCAACAGGGGGAACTGTTTTTT. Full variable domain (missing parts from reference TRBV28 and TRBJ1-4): DVKVTQSSRYLVKRTGEKVFLECVQDMDHENMFWYRQDPGLGLRLIYFSYDVKMKEKGDIPEGYSVSREKKERFSLILESASTNQTSMYLCASSFGQQGELFFGSGTQLSVL.

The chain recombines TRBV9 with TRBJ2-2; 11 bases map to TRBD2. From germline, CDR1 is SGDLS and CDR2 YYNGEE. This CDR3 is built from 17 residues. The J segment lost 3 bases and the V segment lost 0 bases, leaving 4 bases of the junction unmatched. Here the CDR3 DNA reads TGTGCCAGCAGCGTAGTTGGGGGACTAGCGGACACCGGGGAGCTGTTTTTT. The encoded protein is CASSVVGGLADTGELFF.

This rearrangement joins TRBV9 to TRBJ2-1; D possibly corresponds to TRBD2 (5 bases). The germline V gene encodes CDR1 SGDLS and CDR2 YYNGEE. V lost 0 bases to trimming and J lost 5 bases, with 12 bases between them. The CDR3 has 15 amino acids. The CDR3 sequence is CASSVGSSRHNEQFF. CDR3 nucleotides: TGTGCCAGCAGCGTAGGGTCTAGCCGTCACAATGAGCAGTTCTTC.

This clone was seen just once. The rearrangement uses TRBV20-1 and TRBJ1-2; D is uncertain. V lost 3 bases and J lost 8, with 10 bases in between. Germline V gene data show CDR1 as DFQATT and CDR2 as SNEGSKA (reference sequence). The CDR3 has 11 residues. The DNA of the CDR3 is TGCAGTGCTAGTTCAGTCCCCGGCTACACCTTC. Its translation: CSASSVPGYTF.

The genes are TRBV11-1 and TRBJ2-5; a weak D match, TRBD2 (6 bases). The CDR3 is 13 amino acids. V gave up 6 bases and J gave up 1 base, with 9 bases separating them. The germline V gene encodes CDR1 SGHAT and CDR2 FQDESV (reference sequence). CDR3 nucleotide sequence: TGTGCCAGCAGTTCGGGACTCCAAGAGACCCAGTACTTC. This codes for CASSSGLQETQYF.

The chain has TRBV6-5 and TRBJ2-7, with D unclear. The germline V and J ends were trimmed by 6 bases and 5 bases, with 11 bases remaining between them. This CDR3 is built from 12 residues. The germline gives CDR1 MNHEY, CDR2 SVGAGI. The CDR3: CASRGYRDEQYF. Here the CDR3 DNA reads TGTGCCAGCAGGGGTTACAGAGACGAGCAGTACTTC.

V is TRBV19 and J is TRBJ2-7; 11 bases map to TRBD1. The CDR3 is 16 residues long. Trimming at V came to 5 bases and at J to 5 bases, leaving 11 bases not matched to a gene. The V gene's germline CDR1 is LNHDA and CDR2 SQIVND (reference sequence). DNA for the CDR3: TGTGCCAGTAGTGTCCGCGGACAGGGGGCTAGAAACGAGCAGTACTTC. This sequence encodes CASSVRGQGARNEQYF.

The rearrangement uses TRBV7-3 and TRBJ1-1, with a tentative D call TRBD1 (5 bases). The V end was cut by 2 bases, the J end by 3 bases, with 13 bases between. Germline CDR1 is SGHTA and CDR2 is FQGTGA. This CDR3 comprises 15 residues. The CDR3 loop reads CASSLLGGSDTEAFF. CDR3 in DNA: TGTGCCAGCAGCTTACTGGGGGGATCGGACACTGAAGCTTTCTTT.

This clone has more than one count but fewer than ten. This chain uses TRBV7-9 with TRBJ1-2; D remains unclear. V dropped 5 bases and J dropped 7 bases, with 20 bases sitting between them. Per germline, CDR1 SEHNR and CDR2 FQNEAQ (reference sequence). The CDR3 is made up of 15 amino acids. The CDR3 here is CASSVRLGAESGYTF. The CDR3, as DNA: TGTGCCAGCAGCGTTCGTTTGGGCGCAGAGAGTGGCTACACCTTC.

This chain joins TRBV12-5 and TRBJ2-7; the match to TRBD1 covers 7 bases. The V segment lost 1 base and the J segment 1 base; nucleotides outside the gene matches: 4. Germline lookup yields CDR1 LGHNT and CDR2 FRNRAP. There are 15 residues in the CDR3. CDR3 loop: CASGLAGTASYEQYF. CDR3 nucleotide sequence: TGTGCTAGTGGTTTGGCCGGGACAGCTTCCTACGAGCAGTACTTC.

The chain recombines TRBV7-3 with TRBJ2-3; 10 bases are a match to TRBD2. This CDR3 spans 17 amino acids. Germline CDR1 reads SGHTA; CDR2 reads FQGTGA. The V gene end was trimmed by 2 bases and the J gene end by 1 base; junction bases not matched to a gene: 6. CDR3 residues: CASSLGAGGPRTDTQYF. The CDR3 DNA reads TGTGCCAGCAGCTTAGGAGCGGGGGGGCCCCGCACAGATACGCAGTATTTT.

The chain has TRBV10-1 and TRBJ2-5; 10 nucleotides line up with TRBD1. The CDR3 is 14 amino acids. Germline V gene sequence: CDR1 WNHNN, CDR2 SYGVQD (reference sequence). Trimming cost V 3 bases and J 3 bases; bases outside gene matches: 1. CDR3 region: CASSEGTGEETQYF. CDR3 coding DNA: TGCGCCAGCAGTGAAGGGACAGGGGAAGAGACCCAGTACTTC.

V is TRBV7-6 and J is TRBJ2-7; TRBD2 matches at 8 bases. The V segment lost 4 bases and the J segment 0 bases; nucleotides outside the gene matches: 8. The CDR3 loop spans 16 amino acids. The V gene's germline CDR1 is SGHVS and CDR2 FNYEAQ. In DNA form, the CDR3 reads TGTGCCAGCAGCTCCATCAGCGGGGGAGGCTCCTACGAGCAGTACTTC. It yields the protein CASSSISGGGSYEQYF.